This T cell receptor beta chain was sequenced in a study of glioma-infiltrating T cells after dendritic cell vaccination. Study background: Treatment, given 2003 to 2012, was autologous tumor lysate-pulsed dendritic cell vaccination.

The time point here: after dendritic cell vaccination, including at tumor progression/relapse. Selection required adequate fresh-frozen tumor tissue plus more than two years' survival data. Points on this clone: Antigen unknown. Other DNA sequences in this sample translate to the same CDR3.

The germline CDR1 and CDR2 sequences are MNHEY and SVGAGI. The CDR3 runs to 13 residues. With 5 bases removed from V and 1 base from J, the gap between germline ends came to 6 bases. Regarding the study as a whole: Estimated pretreatment TIL content predicted outcome after dendritic cell vaccination.

TCRB CDR3 was amplified from 2 ug genomic DNA or less. Clones were sequenced by immunoSEQ multiplex PCR, and TCRdb holds only the in-frame ones, with some missing. Altogether around 60,000 clones are present, roughly 86% being singletons, with the ten largest covering 11%. This chain uses TRBV6-5 with TRBJ1-5, with D perhaps TRBD1 (5 bases). The material was blood, obtained after dendritic cell vaccination. The clonotype was recovered from a human donor with glioblastoma. The CDR3 region is CASSQGSNQPQHF. DNA of the CDR3: TGTGCCAGCAGTCAGGGAAGCAATCAGCCCCAGCATTTT.